Listed here are 24 T cell receptor beta chains from one sample, sequenced in a study of a mutant IDH1 vaccine in newly diagnosed glioma. Time point of the sample: week 35, safety follow-up. Doses of 300 ug of mutant IDH1 20-mer peptide were given with topical imiquimod. Data came from immunoSEQ multiplex PCR; TCRdb stores just in-frame clones and leaves some out. The data show tens of thousands of clones, with 74% seen just once and roughly 4.3% held by the top ten. Their antigens remain unidentified. The source was PBMCs, collected from a glioma patient whose treatment included an IDH1 peptide vaccine. These receptors came from a man in his fifties or sixties with glioma.

This sequence joins TRBV20-1 and TRBJ2-7, with D uncertain. The germline V gene encodes CDR1 DFQATT and CDR2 SNEGSKA (reference sequence). Trimming removed 1 base from V and 3 bases from J, with 4 bases in between. The CDR3 consists of 11 residues. The CDR3 here is CSARAHYEQYF. DNA of the CDR3: TGCAGTGCTAGAGCCCACTACGAGCAGTACTTC.

This clone has more than one count but fewer than ten. This chain joins TRBV25-1 and TRBJ2-5; no clear D. Trimming pared 4 bases from V and 5 bases from J, leaving 14 bases between. In germline, CDR1 is MGHDK, CDR2 SYGVNS. This CDR3 spans 14 amino acids. The CDR3 is CASSAPELVETQYF. The CDR3 DNA reads as TGTGCCAGCAGTGCTCCGGAATTGGTGGAGACCCAGTACTTC.

This chain uses TRBV12-5 with TRBJ1-5; TRBD1 is a possible D gene (5 bases). This CDR3 is built from 12 residues. The V end was cut by 7 bases, the J end by 6 bases, with 10 bases between. Per the germline V gene, CDR1 is LGHNT and CDR2 is FRNRAP. The CDR3 reads CASAGQGQPQHF. Here the CDR3 DNA reads TGTGCTAGTGCGGGGCAGGGTCAGCCCCAGCATTTT.

The J gene is TRBJ1-1, the V gene TRBV19; D remains ambiguous. The CDR3 length is 13 residues. CDR1 is LNHDA and CDR2 is SQIVND in the germline V gene (reference sequence). Trimming removed 1 base from V and 4 bases from J, with 7 bases in between. CDR3 in amino acids: CASSIGRFTEAFF. CDR3 bases: TGTGCCAGTAGTATAGGACGGTTCACTGAAGCTTTCTTT.

V usage is TRBV6-5 and J usage is TRBJ1-2; 7 nucleotides agree with TRBD1. Germline V gene data show CDR1 as MNHEY and CDR2 as SVGAGI. Germline trimming cut 0 bases from V and 8 bases from J; bases unmatched to any gene: 6. The CDR3 is 14 amino acids. CDR3 coding DNA: TGTGCCAGCAGTTACTCGGAGGGGGCCAGGGGCTACACCTTC. It codes for CASSYSEGARGYTF.

The genes are TRBV12-5 and TRBJ2-7; tentatively, D is TRBD1 (5 bases). Germline V lookup: CDR1 LGHNT, CDR2 FRNRAP. The V gene lost 0 bases and the J gene lost 5 bases, with 8 bases spanning the gap. The CDR3 length is 13 residues. CDR3 residues: CASGLVGADEQYF. The CDR3 DNA sequence: TGTGCTAGTGGTTTGGTTGGGGCAGACGAGCAGTACTTC.

The chain carries TRBV6-5 and TRBJ1-1, with TRBD1 as a possible D gene (5 bases). Germline V gene lookup returns CDR1 MNHEY and CDR2 SVGAGI. CDR3 size: 14 residues. V shed 4 bases and J shed 4 bases, with 13 bases lying between them. CDR3 sequence: CASSLTVTGTEAFF. The CDR3 region has the DNA TGTGCCAGCAGTTTGACAGTTACGGGCACTGAAGCTTTCTTT.

Here the CDR3 reads CSAPKERAQYF. The CDR3 coding sequence is TGCAGTGCCCCAAAGGAGAGGGCCCAGTACTTC. The J gene is TRBJ2-5, the V gene TRBV20-1; D is possibly TRBD2 (5 bases). CDR3 size: 11 residues. Trimming removed 6 bases at V and 9 bases at J, with 14 bases between. In germline, CDR1 is DFQATT, CDR2 SNEGSKA (reference sequence).

The sample holds a few counts of this clone. The CDR3 spells CATSRGRGGIYEQFF. The CDR3 DNA reads as TGTGCCACCAGCAGAGGTCGGGGGGGCATATATGAGCAGTTCTTC. J is TRBJ2-1 and V is TRBV15; 8 positions agree with TRBD2. V shed 1 base and J 8 bases; nucleotides not matched to a gene: 7. Per the germline V gene, CDR1 is LNHNV and CDR2 is YYDKDF (reference sequence). This CDR3 spans 15 amino acids.

The chain joins TRBV18 to TRBJ1-2; D possibly corresponds to TRBD1 (5 bases). The CDR3 is 14 residues long. Deletions cut 6 bases from V and 7 bases from J, with 18 bases between. From germline, CDR1 is KGHSH and CDR2 LQKENI. Written as DNA, the CDR3 is TGTGCCAGCTCTCCCCCGGCAGGGCTAAGTGGCTACACCTTC. It codes for CASSPPAGLSGYTF.

The gene calls are TRBV19 and TRBJ2-7; D might be TRBD2 (5 bases). Germline CDR1 LNHDA, CDR2 SQIVND (reference sequence). This CDR3 comprises 14 residues. V shed 3 bases and J shed 6 bases, with 15 bases lying between them. CDR3 in DNA: TGTGCCAGTAGTATCGGGAACCCCGTTTTCGAGCAGTACTTC. Translation: CASSIGNPVFEQYF.

A few counts support this clone. J is TRBJ2-3 and V is TRBV9; D unresolved. The V gene lost 0 bases and the J gene lost 6 bases, with 8 bases spanning the gap. CDR3 length: 13 residues. Germline assignment: CDR1 SGDLS and CDR2 YYNGEE. This CDR3 is CASSVVSGDTQYF. The CDR3 nucleotides read TGTGCCAGCAGCGTAGTATCGGGTGATACGCAGTATTTT.

V is TRBV27 and J is TRBJ2-7; TRBD2 matches 7 bases. This CDR3 is built from 16 residues. Germline-derived CDR1 and CDR2 are MNHEY and SMNVEV (reference sequence). The ends lost 5 bases at V and 0 bases at J; junction bases unmatched: 10. Here the CDR3 DNA reads TGTGCCAGCAGTCTTAACCCGGGACTAAGCTCCTACGAGCAGTACTTC. This codes for CASSLNPGLSSYEQYF.

V usage is TRBV18 and J usage is TRBJ1-2, with D tentatively TRBD1 (5 bases). Germline V CDR1 and CDR2: KGHSH, LQKENI. V lost 2 bases and J 6 bases, leaving 13 bases between the germline ends. The CDR3 length is 14 residues. In DNA form, the CDR3 reads TGTGCCAGCTCACCAGCAGGCTCGGGGGATGGCTACACCTTC. This encodes CASSPAGSGDGYTF.

This chain uses TRBV7-9 with TRBJ2-1; 10 bases map to TRBD1. The CDR3 is made up of 14 amino acids. V was clipped by 5 bases and J by 7 bases; unmatched bases: 5. Germline CDR1 is SEHNR and CDR2 is FQNEAQ (reference sequence). This CDR3 is CASSRGTGENEQFF. As DNA, the CDR3 is TGTGCCAGCAGCCGTGGGACAGGGGAAAATGAGCAGTTCTTC.

The chain uses TRBV14 and TRBJ1-1; 8 bases align to TRBD1. V gave up 4 bases and J gave up 11 bases; unmatched junction bases: 9. Germline V gene lookup returns CDR1 SGHDN and CDR2 FVKESK. The CDR3 runs to 13 residues. The CDR3 nucleotides read TGTGCCAGCAGCCCAACAGGGGGGATGCAGGCTTTCTTT. This translates into CASSPTGGMQAFF.

The chain couples TRBV5-1 to TRBJ1-2; perhaps TRBD1 as D (5 bases). V was cut by 7 bases and J by 1 base, with 14 bases left in between. This CDR3 has 14 amino acids. From germline, CDR1 is SGHRS and CDR2 YFSETQ. The CDR3 nucleotides are TGCGCCAGCCGGACGGGGGAGGGTAACTATGGCTACACCTTC. It encodes CASRTGEGNYGYTF.

The rearrangement links TRBV7-2 to TRBJ2-5, with TRBD2 matching 7 bases. CDR1 and CDR2 (germline): SGHTA, FQGNSA. This CDR3 has 14 amino acids. Trimming at V came to 4 bases and at J to 4 bases, leaving 6 bases not matched to a gene. The CDR3: CASSSRRGSETQYF. The DNA of the CDR3 is TGTGCCAGCAGCTCCAGGCGGGGGTCAGAGACCCAGTACTTC.

The chain couples TRBV5-6 to TRBJ2-5; D possibly uses TRBD1 or TRBD2 (5 bases each). This CDR3 is built from 16 residues. The germline V gene encodes CDR1 SGHDT and CDR2 YYEEEE. Between the trimmed V and J ends, which lost 3 bases and 5 bases, there was a span of 20 bases. Here the CDR3 reads CASSSLVGATLETQYF. CDR3 DNA: TGTGCCAGCAGCTCCCTAGTCGGGGCTACGCTGGAGACCCAGTACTTC.

CDR3 sequence (DNA): TGCGCCAGCAGCCAAGATACAGGGTCCGTTTACGAGCAGTACTTC. Protein sequence: CASSQDTGSVYEQYF. The V and J genes are TRBV4-3 and TRBJ2-7, with D possibly TRBD1 on 6 matching bases. This CDR3 contains 15 residues. Trimming removed 0 bases at V and 4 bases at J, with 13 bases between. The germline V gene encodes CDR1 LGHNA and CDR2 YSLEER.

The CDR3 reads CASSLGDSAEKLFF. The CDR3 DNA sequence: TGCGCCAGCAGCTTAGGGGACAGCGCGGAAAAACTGTTTTTT. J is TRBJ1-4 and V is TRBV5-1, with TRBD1 matching 7 bases. Trimming at V came to 2 bases and at J to 8 bases, leaving 6 bases not matched to a gene. The CDR3 is made up of 14 amino acids. CDR1 is SGHRS, CDR2 YFSETQ, per germline.

This clone was seen only a few times. The chain combines TRBV28 with TRBJ2-5, with TRBD2 as a possible D gene (5 bases). CDR3 length: 15 amino acids. With 2 bases removed from V and 6 bases from J, the gap between germline ends came to 16 bases. The germline V gene has CDR1 MDHEN and CDR2 SYDVKM. CDR3 residues: CASSLKRTSSKTQYF. The CDR3 DNA is TGTGCCAGCAGTTTAAAGCGGACCTCCTCGAAGACCCAGTACTTC.

This sequence joins TRBV19 and TRBJ2-1; 12 nucleotides match TRBD2. The germline V gene has CDR1 LNHDA and CDR2 SQIVND (reference sequence). CDR3 length: 14 residues. V shed 1 base, J shed 12 bases, and the junction held 4 bases outside the gene matches. The CDR3 DNA follows: TGTGCCAGTAGTATAGCCCCTAGCGGGGGGGGGCAGTTCTTC. Its translation: CASSIAPSGGGQFF.

The V call is TRBV5-8, the J call TRBJ1-1; D gene ambiguous. Germline V gene sequence: CDR1 SGHTS, CDR2 YDEGEE. The CDR3 contains 13 residues. V lost 6 bases to trimming and J lost 0 bases, with 9 bases between them. The CDR3 is CASTRILNTEAFF. The CDR3 DNA follows: TGTGCCAGCACACGGATTTTGAACACTGAAGCTTTCTTT. Using reference TRBV5-8 and TRBJ1-1 for the parts outside the CDR3, the full variable domain is EAGVTQSPTHLIKTRGQQATLRCSPISGHTSVYWYQQALGLGLQFLLWYDEGEERNRGNFPPRFSGRQFPNYSSELNVNALELEDSALYLCASTRILNTEAFFGQGTRLTVV.